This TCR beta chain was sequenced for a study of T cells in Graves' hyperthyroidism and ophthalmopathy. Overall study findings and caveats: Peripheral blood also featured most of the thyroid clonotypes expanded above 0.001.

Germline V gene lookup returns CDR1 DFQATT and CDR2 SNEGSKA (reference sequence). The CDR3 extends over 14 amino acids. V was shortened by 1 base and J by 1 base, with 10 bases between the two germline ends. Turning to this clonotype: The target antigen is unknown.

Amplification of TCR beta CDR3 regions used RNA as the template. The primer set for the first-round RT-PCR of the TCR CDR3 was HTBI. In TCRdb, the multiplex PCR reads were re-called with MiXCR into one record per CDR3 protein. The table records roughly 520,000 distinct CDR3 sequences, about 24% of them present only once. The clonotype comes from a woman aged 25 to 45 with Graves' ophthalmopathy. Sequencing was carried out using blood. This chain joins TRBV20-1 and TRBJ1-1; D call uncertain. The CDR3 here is CSARGVPGNTEAFF. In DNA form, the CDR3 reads TGCAGTGCTAGAGGTGTCCCGGGGAACACTGAAGCTTTCTTT.